The 22 T cell receptor beta chains below come from one sample, sequenced in a study of Tregs in tolerant kidney transplant recipients (dated by TCRdb to 2018 to 2020). Library generation was performed with the immunoSEQ multiplex PCR assay. TCRdb provides this immuneACCESS table in a form limited to in-frame rearrangements. Some clones are lacking; in checked studies, under half of them reflect an unresolved V gene, and why the rest are absent is not known. The table kept for this sample lists tens of thousands of clones. Around 0.91% of the sample is held by the ten biggest clonotypes. Taken with the paper, the label for time point translates to: blood sample drawn before combined kidney and bone marrow transplant. Sequencing used CD4+ T cells from blood, obtained before the transplant. Receptors were obtained from a human donor who received a combined kidney and bone marrow transplant.

Turning to this clone: The read ends 3 residues early relative to the CDR3; the germline J gene fills the gap. This chain connects TRBV5-1 to TRBJ2-1; TRBD2 agrees at 8 bases. V trimming: 2 bases; J trimming: 0 bases; junction bases outside the gene matches: 4. The CDR3 has 16 amino acids. Germline assignment: CDR1 SGHRS and CDR2 YFSETQ. The chain's CDR3 is CASSLTLAGSYNEQFF. The sequenced CDR3 bases are TGCGCCAGCAGCTTAACCCTAGCGGGCTCCTACAATGAG.

Worth noting for this clone: The read ends 3 residues early relative to the CDR3; the germline J gene fills the gap. The chain has TRBV20-1 and TRBJ1-2, with 9 bases identical to TRBD1. CDR1 and CDR2 from the germline V gene are DFQATT and SNEGSKA (reference sequence). This CDR3 has 13 residues. The J segment lost 0 bases and the V segment lost 8 bases, leaving 4 bases of the junction unmatched. CDR3 residues: CSYTGGTNYGYTF. Partial CDR3 DNA: TGCAGTTACACAGGGGGCACTAACTATGGC.

CDR3 DNA (partial): TGCGCCAGCAGCTTGGTAACCGGACTAGCGGGAGGCGAG. This translates into CASSLVTGLAGGE. The whole CDR3 sequence is CASSLVTGLAGGEQYF. V is TRBV5-1 and J is TRBJ2-7, with 14 bases aligning to TRBD2. The sequenced fragment ends 3 residues before the CDR3 boundary, so the rest is inferred from the germline J gene. The germline V gene has CDR1 SGHRS and CDR2 YFSETQ. Losses at the gene ends were 0 bases for V and 6 bases for J; bases not matched to a gene: 5. The CDR3 sequence is 16 residues long.

Note on this clone: The read falls 3 residues short of the CDR3 end, and the missing part is taken from the germline J gene. V gene TRBV20-1 combines with J gene TRBJ2-1, with 12 bases aligning to TRBD2. The CDR3 is 15 amino acids. From germline, CDR1 is DFQATT and CDR2 SNEGSKA (reference sequence). The CDR3 DNA, read in part, is TGCAGCGCTCAACTAGCGGGAGGCCGTTTTGGTGAG. It specifies CSAQLAGGRFGE. The whole CDR3 region reads CSAQLAGGRFGEQFF.

About this clone itself: The CDR3 extends 3 residues past the end of the read, so its final part is completed from the germline J gene. The chain is built from TRBV7-3 and TRBJ2-7, with 13 bases lining up with TRBD2. V gave up 5 bases and J gave up 3 bases; unmatched junction bases: 1. The V gene's germline CDR1 is SGHTA and CDR2 FQGTGA. This CDR3 has 14 residues. The DNA read from the CDR3 is TGTGCCAGCAGCAGGACTAGCGGGAGCTACGAG. Amino acids: CASSRTSGSYE. The whole CDR3 protein is CASSRTSGSYEQYF.

As concerns this clone: With the read ending 3 residues before the CDR3 end, the germline J gene is used to fill in that end. The gene calls are TRBV6-2 or TRBV6-3 and TRBJ1-1; possibly TRBD1 for D (5 bases). Trimming left V 1 base short and J 4 bases short, with 10 bases between. From germline, CDR1 is MNHEY and CDR2 SVGEGT. CDR3 length: 14 residues. Partial CDR3 DNA: TGTGCCAGCAGTTACTGGGGGGGTGCCACTGAA. Its protein is CASSYWGGATE. The complete CDR3 reads CASSYWGGATEAFF.

In regard to this clone: The DNA ends 3 residues before the CDR3 does, and the rest of the CDR3 is filled in from the germline J gene. The chain couples TRBV18 to TRBJ2-2, with no clear D. CDR1 is KGHSH and CDR2 is LQKENI in the germline V gene. This CDR3 is built from 12 residues. The germline V and J ends were trimmed by 5 bases and 4 bases, with 5 bases remaining between them. The DNA read from the CDR3 is TGTGCCAGCTCAAAGGGCACCGGGGAG. Amino acids: CASSKGTGE. The complete CDR3 sequence is CASSKGTGELFF.

Worth noting for this clone: From the germline J gene comes the end of the CDR3, since the read stops 3 residues before it. The chain employs TRBV29-1 and TRBJ2-7; possibly TRBD2 for D (6 bases). The CDR3 sequence is 13 residues long. Germline CDR1 SQVTM, CDR2 ANQGSEA. The V gene lost 7 bases and the J gene lost 2 bases, with 15 bases spanning the gap. Here the CDR3 reads CSAVRGNAYEQYF. The sequenced CDR3 bases are TGCAGCGCAGTACGCGGGAACGCCTACGAG.

Notes on this clone: Read coverage stops 3 residues before the CDR3 terminus; the germline J gene supplies the remainder. The J gene is TRBJ2-1, the V gene TRBV30, with D unresolved. CDR1 and CDR2 (germline): GTSNPN, SVGIG (reference sequence). Between the trimmed V and J ends, which lost 3 bases and 7 bases, there was a span of 7 bases. The CDR3 loop spans 11 amino acids. The CDR3 reads CAWSPGNEQFF. The CDR3 bases that were read are TGTGCCTGGAGCCCGGGTAATGAG.

Note on this clone: The CDR3 end is not reached by the read, which stops 3 residues before it; the germline J gene fills it in. The V call is TRBV20-1, the J call TRBJ2-7; 7 bases match TRBD2. The CDR3 runs to 17 residues. Unmatched junction bases numbered 17, after V lost 6 bases and J lost 0 bases. CDR1 is DFQATT, CDR2 SNEGSKA, per germline (reference sequence). The CDR3 loop reads CSAEALAASLSSYEQYF. CDR3 bases read: TGCAGTGCGGAGGCCCTAGCGGCATCCCTTTCCTCCTACGAG.

Here the CDR3 reads CASSPAVVQYF. Partial CDR3 DNA: TGTGCCAGCTCACCGGCGGTTGTT. V and J are TRBV18 and TRBJ2-4; no clear D gene. From the germline J gene comes the end of the CDR3, since the read stops 3 residues before it. From germline, CDR1 is KGHSH and CDR2 LQKENI. The CDR3 totals 11 residues.

On this clone itself: The CDR3 is cut off 3 residues early in the read; its end comes from the germline J gene. The chain uses TRBV30 and TRBJ2-5; possibly TRBD1 for D (6 bases). CDR3 size: 17 residues. The germline V and J ends were trimmed by 0 bases and 2 bases, with 19 bases remaining between them. Germline V CDR1 and CDR2: GTSNPN, SVGIG (reference sequence). The CDR3 bases that were read are TGTGCCTGGAGTGTAACCGCCCCGGGACAAGGACAAGAGACC. As protein: CAWSVTAPGQGQET. The complete CDR3 reads CAWSVTAPGQGQETQYF.

CDR3 DNA, as far as it was read: TGTGCCTGGAGTGTAGGGCAGGGGGCGGGC. Amino acids: CAWSVGQGAG. The CDR3, in full, reads CAWSVGQGAGYTF. The rearrangement uses TRBV30 and TRBJ1-2, with TRBD1 matching 8 bases. The missing CDR3 end, 3 residues past where the read stops, is filled in from the germline J gene. The CDR3 contains 13 residues. The germline V gene has CDR1 GTSNPN and CDR2 SVGIG (reference sequence).

About this clone itself: The read ends 3 residues early relative to the CDR3; the germline J gene fills the gap. The chain carries TRBV7-9 and TRBJ2-5, with D hard to call. The CDR3 consists of 10 residues. Looked up from germline, CDR1 is SEHNR and CDR2 is FQNEAQ (reference sequence). V lost 8 bases and J 4 bases, leaving 5 bases between the germline ends. Incomplete CDR3 DNA: TGTGCCAGCGGCCTAGAGACC. Residues: CASGLET. The entire CDR3 sequence reads CASGLETQYF. The full variable domain, completed using reference TRBV7-9 and TRBJ2-5, is DTGVSQNPRHKITKRGQNVTFRCDPISEHNRLYWYRQTLGQGPEFLTYFQNEAQLEKSRLLSDRFSAERPKGSFSTLEIQRTEQGDSAMYLCASGLETQYFGPGTRLLVL.

On this clone: Read coverage stops 3 residues before the CDR3 terminus; the germline J gene supplies the remainder. The chain combines TRBV6-2 or TRBV6-3 with TRBJ2-7; 9 nucleotides line up with TRBD2. V lost 6 bases to trimming and J lost 0 bases; unmatched junction nucleotides: 6. The CDR3 contains 15 residues. The germline V gene encodes CDR1 MNHEY and CDR2 SVGEGT. CDR3 bases read: TGTGCCAGCAGGGAATGGACTAGCGACTCCTACGAG. Amino acids: CASREWTSDSYE. The full-length CDR3 reads as CASREWTSDSYEQYF.

About this clone: The read ends 3 residues early relative to the CDR3; the germline J gene fills the gap. The chain joins TRBV7-3 to TRBJ2-3, with a tentative D call TRBD1 (6 bases). The CDR3 loop spans 16 amino acids. The V and J ends lost 1 base and 0 bases respectively, with 11 bases between them. The germline CDR1 and CDR2 sequences are SGHTA and FQGTGA. CDR3 sequence reads: CASSLMGAVSTDTQYF. The CDR3 bases that were read are TGTGCCAGCAGCTTAATGGGGGCCGTTAGCACAGATACG.

As to this clone: With the read ending 3 residues before the CDR3 end, the germline J gene is used to fill in that end. The genes are TRBV5-1 and TRBJ1-4, with D uncertain. The CDR3 totals 15 residues. With 1 base removed from V and 2 bases from J, the gap between germline ends came to 9 bases. Germline assignment: CDR1 SGHRS and CDR2 YFSETQ. The CDR3 reads CASSLQPGTNEKLFF. Incomplete CDR3 DNA: TGCGCCAGCAGCTTGCAACCGGGGACTAATGAAAAA.

Concerning this clone itself: The missing CDR3 end, 3 residues past where the read stops, is filled in from the germline J gene. The V call is TRBV7-6, the J call TRBJ2-5, with D perhaps matching TRBD1 (6 bases). The CDR3 loop spans 14 amino acids. Germline CDR1 and CDR2: SGHVS and FNYEAQ. V was shortened by 4 bases and J by 0 bases, with 9 bases between the two germline ends. The CDR3 bases that were read are TGTGCCAGCAGCTATACAGGGAACCAAGAGACC. Its protein product is CASSYTGNQET. Given in full, the CDR3 is CASSYTGNQETQYF.

As concerns this clone: The CDR3 extends 3 residues past the end of the read, so its final part is completed from the germline J gene. The chain recombines TRBV20-1 with TRBJ2-7; unclear D gene. From germline, CDR1 is DFQATT and CDR2 SNEGSKA (reference sequence). Trimming cost V 2 bases and J 2 bases, with 7 bases left between them. This CDR3 spans 12 amino acids. CDR3 in amino acids: CSARSRTYEQYF. The covered CDR3 bases are TGCAGTGCTAGATCCAGGACCTACGAG.

As for this clone: The read gets to within 3 residues of the CDR3 end, and the germline J gene fills in the rest. This chain uses TRBV11-3 with TRBJ2-1, with 8 bases aligning to TRBD2. Germline values: CDR1 SGHNT, CDR2 YENEEA. The V and J ends lost 5 bases and 1 base, in that order; junction bases with no gene match: 1. The CDR3 sequence is 14 residues long. The CDR3 loop reads CASSRGGSYNEQFF. Incomplete CDR3 DNA: TGTGCCAGCAGCCGCGGGGGGTCCTACAATGAG.

Comment on this clone: The CDR3 goes on 3 residues after the read ends, and that part is filled in from the germline J gene. The V call is TRBV29-1, the J call TRBJ2-7, with D unresolved. Germline CDR1 SQVTM, CDR2 ANQGSEA. Trimming took 0 bases from V and 6 from J, leaving 12 bases between them. There are 13 residues in the CDR3. CDR3 DNA, as far as it was read: TGCAGCGTTGAAGATCCTACCCTAGTCGAG. Protein product: CSVEDPTLVE. The whole CDR3 is CSVEDPTLVEQYF.

As concerns this clone: The read finishes 3 residues shy of the CDR3 end, and the germline J gene is used to complete it. The gene calls are TRBV20-1 and TRBJ2-3; the match to TRBD2 covers 9 bases. The V gene's germline CDR1 is DFQATT and CDR2 SNEGSKA (reference sequence). Trimming removed 6 bases from V and 4 bases from J; junction bases left unmatched: 5. This CDR3 comprises 13 residues. CDR3 DNA (partial): TGCAGTGCCTATAGCGGGAGCGCAGATACG. Translated, it gives CSAYSGSADT. In full, the CDR3 reads CSAYSGSADTQYF.